This T cell receptor beta chain emerged from a study of blood T cell repertoires in COVID-19. Repertoires were generated with immunoSEQ multiplex PCR, while TCRdb's copy carries only in-frame clones and drops some. The profile shows 70,000 to 90,000 clones, approximately 78% of them singletons. On this clone itself: This sample also contains other DNA sequences that code for the same CDR3.

The sample was peripheral blood. The TCR sequence derives from an older woman with acute or convalescent COVID-19.

Here the CDR3 DNA reads TGTGCCAGCAGCTTTAGCGGGGGGGCAGGGGAGACCCAGTACTTC. This codes for CASSFSGGAGETQYF. This chain uses TRBV7-9 with TRBJ2-5, with 11 bases that match TRBD2. Germline CDR1 SEHNR, CDR2 FQNEAQ (reference sequence). The CDR3 contains 15 residues. The ends lost 3 bases at V and 5 bases at J; junction bases unmatched: 5.